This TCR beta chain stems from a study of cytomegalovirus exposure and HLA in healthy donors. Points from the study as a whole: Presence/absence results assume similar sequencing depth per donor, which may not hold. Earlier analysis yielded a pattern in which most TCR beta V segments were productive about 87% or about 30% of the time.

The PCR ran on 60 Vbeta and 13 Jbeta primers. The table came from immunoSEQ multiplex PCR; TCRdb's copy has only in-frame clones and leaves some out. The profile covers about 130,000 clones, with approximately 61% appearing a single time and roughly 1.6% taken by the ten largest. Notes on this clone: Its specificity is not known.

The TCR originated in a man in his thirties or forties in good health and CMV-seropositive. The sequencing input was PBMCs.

In nucleotides, the CDR3 is TGTGCCAGCAGCCTGGGACGGCTAGACTCCTACAATGAGCAGTTCTTC. As protein: CASSLGRLDSYNEQFF. This chain links TRBV5-6 with TRBJ2-1, with D possibly called TRBD1 or TRBD2 (5 bases each). Trimming removed 4 bases at V and 0 bases at J, with 14 bases between. The germline CDR1 and CDR2 sequences are SGHDT and YYEEEE. This CDR3 contains 16 residues.